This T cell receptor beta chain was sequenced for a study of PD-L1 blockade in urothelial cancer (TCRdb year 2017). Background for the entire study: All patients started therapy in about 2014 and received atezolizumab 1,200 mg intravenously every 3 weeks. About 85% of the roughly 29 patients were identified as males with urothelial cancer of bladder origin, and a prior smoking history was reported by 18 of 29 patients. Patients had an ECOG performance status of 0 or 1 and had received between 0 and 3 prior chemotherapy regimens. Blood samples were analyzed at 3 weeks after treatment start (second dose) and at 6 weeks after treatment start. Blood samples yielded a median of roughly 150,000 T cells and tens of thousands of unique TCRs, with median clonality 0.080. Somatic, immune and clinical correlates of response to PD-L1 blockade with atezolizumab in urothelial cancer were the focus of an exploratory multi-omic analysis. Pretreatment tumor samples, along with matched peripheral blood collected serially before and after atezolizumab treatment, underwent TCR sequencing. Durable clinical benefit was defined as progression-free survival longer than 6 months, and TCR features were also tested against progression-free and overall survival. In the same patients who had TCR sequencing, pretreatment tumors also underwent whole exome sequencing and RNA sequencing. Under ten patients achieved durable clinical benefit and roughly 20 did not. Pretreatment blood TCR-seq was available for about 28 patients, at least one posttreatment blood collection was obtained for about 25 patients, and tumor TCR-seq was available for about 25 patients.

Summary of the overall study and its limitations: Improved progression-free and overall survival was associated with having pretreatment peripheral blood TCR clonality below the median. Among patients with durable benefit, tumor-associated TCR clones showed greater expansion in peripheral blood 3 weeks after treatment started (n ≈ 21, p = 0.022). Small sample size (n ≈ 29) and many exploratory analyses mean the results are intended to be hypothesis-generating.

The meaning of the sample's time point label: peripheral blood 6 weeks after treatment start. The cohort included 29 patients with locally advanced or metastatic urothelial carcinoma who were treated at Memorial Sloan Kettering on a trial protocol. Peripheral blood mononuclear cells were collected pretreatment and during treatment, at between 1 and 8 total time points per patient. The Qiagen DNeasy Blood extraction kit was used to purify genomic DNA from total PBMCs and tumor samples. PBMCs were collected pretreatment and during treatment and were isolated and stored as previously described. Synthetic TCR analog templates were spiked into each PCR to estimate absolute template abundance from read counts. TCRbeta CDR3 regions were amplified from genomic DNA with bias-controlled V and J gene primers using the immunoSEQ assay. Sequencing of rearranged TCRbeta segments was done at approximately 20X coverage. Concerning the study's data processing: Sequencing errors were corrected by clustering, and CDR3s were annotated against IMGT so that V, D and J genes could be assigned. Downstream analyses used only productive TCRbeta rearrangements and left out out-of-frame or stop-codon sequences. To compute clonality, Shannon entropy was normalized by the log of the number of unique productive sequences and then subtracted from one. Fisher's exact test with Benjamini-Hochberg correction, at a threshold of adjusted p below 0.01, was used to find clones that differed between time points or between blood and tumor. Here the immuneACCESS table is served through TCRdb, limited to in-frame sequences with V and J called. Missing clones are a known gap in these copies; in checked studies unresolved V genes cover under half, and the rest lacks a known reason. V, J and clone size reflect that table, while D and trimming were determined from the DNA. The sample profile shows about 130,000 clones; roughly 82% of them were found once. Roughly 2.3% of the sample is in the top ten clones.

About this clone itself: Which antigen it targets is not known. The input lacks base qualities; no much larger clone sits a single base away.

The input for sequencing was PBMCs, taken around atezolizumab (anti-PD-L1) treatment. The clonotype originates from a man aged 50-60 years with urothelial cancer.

The DNA reads TGTGCCAGCAGTTTTGGGCAGACATATAGCAATCAGCCCCAGCATTTT. Translated, it gives CASSFGQTYSNQPQHF. This sequence uses TRBV28 and TRBJ1-5; the D segment cannot be called with confidence. The CDR3 numbers 16 residues from cysteine through phenylalanine. This entry keeps only the CDR3 DNA: 48 bases, framed from base 1. In the germline V gene, CDR1 corresponds to MDHEN and CDR2 to SYDVKM. At the junction V is shortened by 3 bases and J by 0 bases, with 12 bases in between. Where the CDR3 stops, the reference TRBV28 and TRBJ1-5 genes take over; the full variable domain is DVKVTQSSRYLVKRTGEKVFLECVQDMDHENMFWYRQDPGLGLRLIYFSYDVKMKEKGDIPEGYSVSREKKERFSLILESASTNQTSMYLCASSFGQTYSNQPQHFGDGTRLSIL.